This TCR beta chain was found in a study of cytomegalovirus exposure and HLA in healthy donors. PCR primers comprised 60 Vbeta and 13 Jbeta primers. The repertoire was sequenced with immunoSEQ multiplex PCR; TCRdb's copy has only in-frame clones and lacks some. The sample has around 200,000 clones, around 88% seen once. Broader study findings: A missense variant in DCLRE1C was later tied to TCR beta V- and J-gene trimming. Being productive about 87% or about 30% of the time was typical of most TCR beta V segments in an earlier analysis.

On this clone itself: Its antigen is not identified.

Everyone who donated was a healthy bone marrow donor. CDR3 size: 16 residues. Germline values: CDR1 LGHNA, CDR2 YNFKEQ. V shed 0 bases, J shed 3 bases, and the junction held 4 bases outside the gene matches. This clonotype was sampled from a young woman in good health and CMV-seronegative. The sample was PBMCs. The J gene is TRBJ1-4, the V gene TRBV4-2; 7 bases match TRBD1. The CDR3: CASSQETGTANEKLFF. CDR3 nucleotides: TGTGCCAGCAGCCAAGAAACCGGGACAGCTAATGAAAAACTGTTTTTT.